Below, one TCR beta chain is given with its context. Germline lookup yields CDR1 SGHDT and CDR2 YYEEEE. V was cut by 5 bases and J by 0 bases, with 12 bases left in between. The CDR3 runs 16 residues. The source of the sample is a study of blood T cell repertoires in COVID-19. Looking at the study overall: Acute and convalescent COVID-19 samples came from the United States, Italy and Spain. T cells, B-cell-depleted T cells, or PBMCs provided the cDNA or gDNA that served as material.

In the source study's methods: Estimation of nucleated cell counts was performed using reference gene primer amplification. TCRdb's table, derived via immunoSEQ multiplex PCR, lists solely in-frame clones and lacks some. That table is the source of V, J and clone size, and D and trimming were worked out from the DNA. The sample lists about 81,000 clones; approximately 80% were seen once. The receptor's source is a human donor in a cohort sampled during active COVID-19. The specimen sequenced was peripheral blood. The chain recombines TRBV5-6 with TRBJ1-6, with D possibly matching TRBD1 (5 bases). This chain's CDR3 is CASRGGRNSYNSPLHF. Here the CDR3 DNA reads TGTGCCAGCAGGGGGGGGAGAAACTCCTATAATTCACCCCTCCACTTT. Combining the CDR3 with reference TRBV5-6 and TRBJ1-6 gives the whole variable domain DAGVTQSPTHLIKTRGQQVTLRCSPKSGHDTVSWYQQALGQGPQFIFQYYEEEERQRGNFPDRFSGHQFPNYSSELNVNALLLGDSALYLCASRGGRNSYNSPLHFGNGTRLTVT.